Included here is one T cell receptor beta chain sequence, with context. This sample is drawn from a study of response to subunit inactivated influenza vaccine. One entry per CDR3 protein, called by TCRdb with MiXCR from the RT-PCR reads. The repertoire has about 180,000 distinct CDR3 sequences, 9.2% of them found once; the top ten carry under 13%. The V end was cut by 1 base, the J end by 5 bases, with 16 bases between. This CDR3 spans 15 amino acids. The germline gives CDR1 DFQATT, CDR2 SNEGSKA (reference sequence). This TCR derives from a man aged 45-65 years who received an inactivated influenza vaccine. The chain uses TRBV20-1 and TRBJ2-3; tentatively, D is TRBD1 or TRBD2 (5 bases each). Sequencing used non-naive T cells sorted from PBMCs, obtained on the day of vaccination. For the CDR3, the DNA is TGCAGTGCTAGAGGTCCCCGGGACGGTTTAGATACGCAGTATTTT. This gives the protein CSARGPRDGLDTQYF.